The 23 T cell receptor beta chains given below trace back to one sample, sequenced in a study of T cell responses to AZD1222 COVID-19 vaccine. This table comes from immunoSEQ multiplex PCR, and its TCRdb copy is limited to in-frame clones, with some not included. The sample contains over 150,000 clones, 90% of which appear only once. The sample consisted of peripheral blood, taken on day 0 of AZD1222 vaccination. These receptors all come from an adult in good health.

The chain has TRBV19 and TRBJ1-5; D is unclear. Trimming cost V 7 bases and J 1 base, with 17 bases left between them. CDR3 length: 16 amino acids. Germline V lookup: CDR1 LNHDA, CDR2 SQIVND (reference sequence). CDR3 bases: TGTGCCAGTAATCCTGCGGGATCTCGGAGCAATCAGCCCCAGCATTTT. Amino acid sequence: CASNPAGSRSNQPQHF.

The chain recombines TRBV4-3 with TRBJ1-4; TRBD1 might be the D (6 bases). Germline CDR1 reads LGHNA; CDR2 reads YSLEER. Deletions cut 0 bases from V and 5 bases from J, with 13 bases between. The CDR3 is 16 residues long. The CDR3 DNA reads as TGCGCCAGCAGCCAAGATCTGGGGGGCCAGAATGAAAAACTGTTTTTT. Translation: CASSQDLGGQNEKLFF.

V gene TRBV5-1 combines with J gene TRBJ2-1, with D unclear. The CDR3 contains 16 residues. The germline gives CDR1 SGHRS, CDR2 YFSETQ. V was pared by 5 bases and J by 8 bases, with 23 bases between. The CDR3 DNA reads TGCGCCAGCAGTTTCCGGGCCGGTGGTGTGACTGATGAGCAGTTCTTC. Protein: CASSFRAGGVTDEQFF.

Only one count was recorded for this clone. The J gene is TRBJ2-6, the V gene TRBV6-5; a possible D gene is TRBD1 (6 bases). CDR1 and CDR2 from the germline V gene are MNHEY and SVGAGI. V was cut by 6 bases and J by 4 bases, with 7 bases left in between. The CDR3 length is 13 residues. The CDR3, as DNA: TGTGCCAGCAGGGGGGCGGGGGCCAACGTCCTGACTTTC. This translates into CASRGAGANVLTF.

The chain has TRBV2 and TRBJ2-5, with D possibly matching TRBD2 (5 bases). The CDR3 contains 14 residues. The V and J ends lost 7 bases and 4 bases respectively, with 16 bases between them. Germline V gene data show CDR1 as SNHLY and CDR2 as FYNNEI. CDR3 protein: CASIVQHGVETQYF. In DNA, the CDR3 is TGTGCCAGCATTGTTCAACACGGGGTAGAGACCCAGTACTTC.

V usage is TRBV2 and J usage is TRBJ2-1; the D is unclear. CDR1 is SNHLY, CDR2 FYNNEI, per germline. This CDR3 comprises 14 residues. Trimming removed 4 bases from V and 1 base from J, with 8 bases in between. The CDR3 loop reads CASSVDGSYNEQFF. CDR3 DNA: TGTGCCAGCAGTGTTGACGGATCCTACAATGAGCAGTTCTTC.

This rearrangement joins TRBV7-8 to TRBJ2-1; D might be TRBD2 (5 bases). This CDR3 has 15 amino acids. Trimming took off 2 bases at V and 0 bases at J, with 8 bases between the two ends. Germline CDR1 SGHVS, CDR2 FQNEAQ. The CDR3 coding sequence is TGTGCCAGCAGCTTATTAGGGAGCTCCTACAATGAGCAGTTCTTC. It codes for CASSLLGSSYNEQFF.

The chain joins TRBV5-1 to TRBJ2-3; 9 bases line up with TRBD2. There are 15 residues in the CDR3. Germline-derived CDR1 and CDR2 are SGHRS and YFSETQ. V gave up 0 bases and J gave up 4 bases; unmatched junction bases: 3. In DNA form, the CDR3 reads TGCGCCAGCAGCTTGGTTAGCGGGGGACCAGATACGCAGTATTTT. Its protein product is CASSLVSGGPDTQYF.

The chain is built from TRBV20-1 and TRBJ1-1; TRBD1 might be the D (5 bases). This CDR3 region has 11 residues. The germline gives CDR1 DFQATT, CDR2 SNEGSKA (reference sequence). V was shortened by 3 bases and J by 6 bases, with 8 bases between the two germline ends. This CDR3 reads CSASQGPEAFF. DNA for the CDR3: TGCAGTGCTAGTCAGGGTCCTGAAGCTTTCTTT.

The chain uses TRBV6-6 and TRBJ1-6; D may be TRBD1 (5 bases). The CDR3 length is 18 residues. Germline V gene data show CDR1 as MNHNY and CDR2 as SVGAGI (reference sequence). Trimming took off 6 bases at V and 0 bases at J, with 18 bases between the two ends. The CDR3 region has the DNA TGTGCCAGCAGACGAGACAGTTCCTCCTTCTCCTATAATTCACCCCTCCACTTT. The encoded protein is CASRRDSSSFSYNSPLHF.

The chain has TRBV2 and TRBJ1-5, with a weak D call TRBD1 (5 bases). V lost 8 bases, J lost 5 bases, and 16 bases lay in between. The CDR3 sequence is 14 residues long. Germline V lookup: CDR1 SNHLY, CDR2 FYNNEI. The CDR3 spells CASRRGGEYQPQHF. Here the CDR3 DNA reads TGTGCCAGCCGTCGGGGGGGGGAGTATCAGCCCCAGCATTTT.

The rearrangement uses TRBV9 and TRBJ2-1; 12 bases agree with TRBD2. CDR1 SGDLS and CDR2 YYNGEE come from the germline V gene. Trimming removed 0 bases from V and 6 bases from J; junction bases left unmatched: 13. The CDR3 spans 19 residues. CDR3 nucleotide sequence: TGTGCCAGCAGCGTAGACCCTAGCGGGGGGGCGGGCTCCCTCAATGAGCAGTTCTTC. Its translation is CASSVDPSGGAGSLNEQFF.

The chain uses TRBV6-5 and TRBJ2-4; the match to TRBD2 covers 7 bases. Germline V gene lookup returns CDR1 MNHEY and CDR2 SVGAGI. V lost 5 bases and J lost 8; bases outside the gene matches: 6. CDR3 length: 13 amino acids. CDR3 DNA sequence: TGTGCCAGCAGTCTCGGAGGACTAGACATTCAGTACTTC. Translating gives CASSLGGLDIQYF.

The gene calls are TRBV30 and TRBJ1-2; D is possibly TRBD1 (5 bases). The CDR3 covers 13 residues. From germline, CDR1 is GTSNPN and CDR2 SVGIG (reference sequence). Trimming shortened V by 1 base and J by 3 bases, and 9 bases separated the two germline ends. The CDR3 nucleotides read TGTGCCTGGAGTGCTCAGGGCTACTATGGCTACACCTTC. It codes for CAWSAQGYYGYTF.

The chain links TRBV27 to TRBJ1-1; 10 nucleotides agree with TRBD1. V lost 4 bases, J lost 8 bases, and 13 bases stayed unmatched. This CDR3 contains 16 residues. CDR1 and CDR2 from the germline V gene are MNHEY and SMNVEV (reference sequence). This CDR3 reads CASSSSRDRGPPEAFF. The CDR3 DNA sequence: TGTGCCAGCAGTTCATCCCGGGACAGGGGTCCCCCCGAAGCTTTCTTT.

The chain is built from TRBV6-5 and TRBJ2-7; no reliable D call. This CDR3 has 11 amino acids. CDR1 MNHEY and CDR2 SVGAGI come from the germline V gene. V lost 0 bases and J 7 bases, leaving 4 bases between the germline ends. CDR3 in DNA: TGTGCCAGCAGTTACTCTCAAGAGCAGTACTTC. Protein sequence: CASSYSQEQYF.

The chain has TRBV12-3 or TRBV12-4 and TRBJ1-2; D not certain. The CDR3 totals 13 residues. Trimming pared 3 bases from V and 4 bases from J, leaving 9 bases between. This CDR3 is CASSLNRFYGYTF. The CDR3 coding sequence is TGTGCCAGCAGTTTGAACAGATTCTATGGCTACACCTTC.

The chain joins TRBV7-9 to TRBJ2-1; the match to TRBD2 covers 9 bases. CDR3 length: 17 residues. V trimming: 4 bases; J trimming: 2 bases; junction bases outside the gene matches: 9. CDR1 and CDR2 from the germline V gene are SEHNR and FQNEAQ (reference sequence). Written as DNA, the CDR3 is TGTGCCAGCAGCTGGGAAATAGCGGGGGCCGCCTACAATGAGCAGTTCTTC. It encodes CASSWEIAGAAYNEQFF.

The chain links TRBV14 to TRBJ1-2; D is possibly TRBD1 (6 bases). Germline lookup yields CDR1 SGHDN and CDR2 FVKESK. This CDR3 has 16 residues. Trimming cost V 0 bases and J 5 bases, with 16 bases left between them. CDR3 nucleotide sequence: TGTGCCAGCAGCCAAGATCTGAGACTAACAGGGTATGGCTACACCTTC. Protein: CASSQDLRLTGYGYTF.

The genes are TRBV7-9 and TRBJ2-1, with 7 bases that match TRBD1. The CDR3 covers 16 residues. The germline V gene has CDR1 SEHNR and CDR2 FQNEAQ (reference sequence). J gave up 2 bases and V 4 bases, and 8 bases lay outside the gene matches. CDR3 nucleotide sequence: TGTGCCAGCAGCTGGGGAGACAGGGTCGCCTACAATGAGCAGTTCTTC. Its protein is CASSWGDRVAYNEQFF.

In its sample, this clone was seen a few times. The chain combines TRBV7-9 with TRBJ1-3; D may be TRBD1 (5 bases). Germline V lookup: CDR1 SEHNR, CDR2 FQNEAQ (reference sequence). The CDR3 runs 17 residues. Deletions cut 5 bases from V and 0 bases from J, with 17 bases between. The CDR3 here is CASSPKTGPVSGNTIYF. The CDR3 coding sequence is TGTGCCAGCAGCCCAAAAACGGGGCCGGTCTCTGGAAACACCATATATTTT. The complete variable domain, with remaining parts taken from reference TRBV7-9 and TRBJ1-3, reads DTGVSQNPRHKITKRGQNVTFRCDPISEHNRLYWYRQTLGQGPEFLTYFQNEAQLEKSRLLSDRFSAERPKGSFSTLEIQRTEQGDSAMYLCASSPKTGPVSGNTIYFGEGSWLTVV.

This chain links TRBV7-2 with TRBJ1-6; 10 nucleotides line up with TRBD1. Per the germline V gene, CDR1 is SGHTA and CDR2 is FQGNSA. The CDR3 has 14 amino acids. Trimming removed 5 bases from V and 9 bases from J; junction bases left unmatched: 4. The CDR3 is CASSLGTGVSPLHF. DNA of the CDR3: TGTGCCAGCAGCCTAGGGACAGGGGTTTCACCCCTCCACTTT.

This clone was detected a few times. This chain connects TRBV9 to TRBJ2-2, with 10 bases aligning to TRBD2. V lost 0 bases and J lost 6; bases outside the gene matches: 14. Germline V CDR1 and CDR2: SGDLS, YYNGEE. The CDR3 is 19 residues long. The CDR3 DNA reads TGTGCCAGCAGCGTAGGGCTAGCGGGGGCCAGAACCGGGGCCGGGGAGCTGTTTTTT. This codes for CASSVGLAGARTGAGELFF.